The 3 T cell receptor beta chains presented below share a single source sample, sequenced in a study of T cells expressing NK-cell markers. TCRdb re-called the 5' RACE reads and catalogs CDR3 proteins one per entry, DNA excluded. The sample holds tens of thousands of distinct CDR3 sequences. What was sequenced was blood T cells: a sorted CD56 or NKG2C T cell subset, CD4+ or CD8+ T cells, or bulk PBMC T cells (not recorded which). The receptors were gathered from a woman between 18 and 75 years old in good health.

V is TRBV5-1 and J is TRBJ2-2; as DNA is missing, the TRBD1 call by TCRdb cannot be tested. The V gene's germline CDR1 is SGHRS and CDR2 YFSETQ. This CDR3 is built from 14 residues. CDR3 sequence reads: CASSLTDSPGELFF.

J is TRBJ2-2 and V is TRBV28; the D gene TCRdb calls, TRBD1, cannot be checked with no DNA. The CDR3 is made up of 16 amino acids. Per the germline V gene, CDR1 is MDHEN and CDR2 is SYDVKM. CDR3 protein: CASSLYQDTAAGELFF.

The chain uses TRBV5-6 and TRBJ2-7; TCRdb reports TRBD2, a call that lacks DNA to check it against. The CDR3 runs to 17 residues. Per the germline V gene, CDR1 is SGHDT and CDR2 is YYEEEE. The CDR3: CASSEAGELPSSYEQYF.